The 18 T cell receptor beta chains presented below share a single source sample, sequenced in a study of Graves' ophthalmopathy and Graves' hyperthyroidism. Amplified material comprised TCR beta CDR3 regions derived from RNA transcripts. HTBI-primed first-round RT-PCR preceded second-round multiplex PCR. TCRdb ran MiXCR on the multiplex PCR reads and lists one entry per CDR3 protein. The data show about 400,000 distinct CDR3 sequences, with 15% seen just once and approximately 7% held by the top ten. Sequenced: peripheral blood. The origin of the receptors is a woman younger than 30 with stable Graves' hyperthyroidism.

CDR3 in amino acids: CASSPFRQGSTEAFF. CDR3 nucleotide sequence: TGTGCCAGCAGCCCGTTTCGACAGGGGAGTACTGAAGCTTTCTTT. The chain carries TRBV16 and TRBJ1-1; 8 bases line up with TRBD1. The germline V gene encodes CDR1 KGHSY and CDR2 FQNENV. V lost 4 bases, J lost 5 bases, and 9 bases stayed unmatched. The length of the CDR3 is 15 residues.

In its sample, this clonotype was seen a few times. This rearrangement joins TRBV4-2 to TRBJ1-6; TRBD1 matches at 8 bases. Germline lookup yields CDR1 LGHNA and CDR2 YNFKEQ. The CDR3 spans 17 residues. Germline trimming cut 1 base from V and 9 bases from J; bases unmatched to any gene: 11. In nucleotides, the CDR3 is TGTGCCAGCAGCCAAGGCCCCTCGACAGGGGAGGTTTCACCCCTCCACTTT. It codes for CASSQGPSTGEVSPLHF.

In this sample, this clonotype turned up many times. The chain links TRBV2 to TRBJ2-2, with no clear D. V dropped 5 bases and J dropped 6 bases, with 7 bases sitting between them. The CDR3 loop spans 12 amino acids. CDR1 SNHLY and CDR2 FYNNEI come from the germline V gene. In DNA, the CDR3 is TGTGCCAGCAGTATAGGGTCCGGGGAGCTGTTTTTT. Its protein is CASSIGSGELFF.

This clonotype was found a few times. The CDR3 coding sequence is TGTGCCAGCTCACCCGTGGGGGATACTGGAAACACCATATATTTT. Protein sequence: CASSPVGDTGNTIYF. J is TRBJ1-3 and V is TRBV18, with D maybe TRBD1 (5 bases). Germline V gives CDR1 KGHSH, CDR2 LQKENI. Trimming removed 3 bases from V and 2 bases from J, with 11 bases in between. CDR3 length equals 15 residues.

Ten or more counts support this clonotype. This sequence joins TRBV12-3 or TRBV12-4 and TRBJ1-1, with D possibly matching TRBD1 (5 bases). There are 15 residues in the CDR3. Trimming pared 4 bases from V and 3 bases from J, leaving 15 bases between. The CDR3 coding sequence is TGTGCCAGCAGTTCGGGACGCGGGTTGGACACTGAAGCTTTCTTT. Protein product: CASSSGRGLDTEAFF.

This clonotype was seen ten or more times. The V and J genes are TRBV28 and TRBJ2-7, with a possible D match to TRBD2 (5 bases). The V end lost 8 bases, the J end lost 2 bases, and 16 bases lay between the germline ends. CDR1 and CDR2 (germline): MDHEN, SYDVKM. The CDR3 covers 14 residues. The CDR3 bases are TGTGCCAGCGTGACGCGGGCCAATCCCTACGAGCAGTACTTC. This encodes CASVTRANPYEQYF.

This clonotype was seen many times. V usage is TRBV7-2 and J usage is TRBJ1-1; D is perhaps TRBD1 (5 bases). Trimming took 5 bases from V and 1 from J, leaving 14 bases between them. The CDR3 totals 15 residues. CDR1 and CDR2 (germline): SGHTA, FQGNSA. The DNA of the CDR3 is TGTGCCAGCAGCCGGTCCGGGGCAAAGAACACTGAAGCTTTCTTT. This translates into CASSRSGAKNTEAFF.

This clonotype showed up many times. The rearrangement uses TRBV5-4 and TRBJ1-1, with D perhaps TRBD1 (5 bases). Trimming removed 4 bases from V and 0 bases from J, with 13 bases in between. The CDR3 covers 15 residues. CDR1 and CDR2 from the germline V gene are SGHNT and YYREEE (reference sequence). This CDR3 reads CASSRGGSMNTEAFF. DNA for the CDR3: TGTGCCAGCAGCCGGGGGGGGTCAATGAACACTGAAGCTTTCTTT.

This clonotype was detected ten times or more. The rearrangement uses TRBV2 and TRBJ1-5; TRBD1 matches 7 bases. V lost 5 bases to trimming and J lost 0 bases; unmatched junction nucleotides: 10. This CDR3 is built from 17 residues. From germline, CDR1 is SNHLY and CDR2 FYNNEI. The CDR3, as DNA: TGTGCCAGCAGTCCCCAACAGGGGCTGTATAGCAATCAGCCCCAGCATTTT. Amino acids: CASSPQQGLYSNQPQHF.

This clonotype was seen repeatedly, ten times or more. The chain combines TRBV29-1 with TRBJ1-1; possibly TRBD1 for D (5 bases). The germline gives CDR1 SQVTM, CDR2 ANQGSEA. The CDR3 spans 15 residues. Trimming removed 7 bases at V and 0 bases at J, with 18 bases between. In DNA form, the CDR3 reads TGCAGCGCGCTTTCTTACAGGAAGCTGAACACTGAAGCTTTCTTT. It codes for CSALSYRKLNTEAFF.

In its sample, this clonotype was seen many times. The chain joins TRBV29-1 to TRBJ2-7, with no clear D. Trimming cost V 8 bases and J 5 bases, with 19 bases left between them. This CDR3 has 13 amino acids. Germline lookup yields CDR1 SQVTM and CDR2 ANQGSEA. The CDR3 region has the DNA TGCAGCACTCGAGATCCCCCGAGGCACGAGCAGTACTTC. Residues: CSTRDPPRHEQYF.

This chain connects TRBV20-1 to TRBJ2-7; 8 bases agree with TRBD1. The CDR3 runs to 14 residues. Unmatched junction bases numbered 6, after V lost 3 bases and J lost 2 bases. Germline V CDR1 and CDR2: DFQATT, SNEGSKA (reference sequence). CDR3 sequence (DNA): TGCAGTGCTAGGGGGACAGGCAATCCCTACGAGCAGTACTTC. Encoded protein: CSARGTGNPYEQYF.

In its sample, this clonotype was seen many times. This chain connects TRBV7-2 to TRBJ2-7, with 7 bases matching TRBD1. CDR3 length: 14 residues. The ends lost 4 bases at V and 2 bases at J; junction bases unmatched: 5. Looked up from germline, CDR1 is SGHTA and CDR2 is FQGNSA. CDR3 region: CASSSRTGTYEQYF. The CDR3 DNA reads TGTGCCAGCAGCTCGAGGACAGGAACCTACGAGCAGTACTTC.

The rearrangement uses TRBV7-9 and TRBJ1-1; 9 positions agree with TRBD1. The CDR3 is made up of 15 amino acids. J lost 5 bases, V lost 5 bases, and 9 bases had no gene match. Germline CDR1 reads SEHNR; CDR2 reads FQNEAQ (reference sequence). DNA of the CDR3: TGTGCCAGCAGCACACTACAGGGGGCGAGAACTGAAGCTTTCTTT. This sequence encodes CASSTLQGARTEAFF. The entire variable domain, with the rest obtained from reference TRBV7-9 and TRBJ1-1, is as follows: DTGVSQNPRHKITKRGQNVTFRCDPISEHNRLYWYRQTLGQGPEFLTYFQNEAQLEKSRLLSDRFSAERPKGSFSTLEIQRTEQGDSAMYLCASSTLQGARTEAFFGQGTRLTVV.

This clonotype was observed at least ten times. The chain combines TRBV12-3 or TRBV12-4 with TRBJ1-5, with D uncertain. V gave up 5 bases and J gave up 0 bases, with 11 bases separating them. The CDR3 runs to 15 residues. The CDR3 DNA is TGTGCCAGCAGTCCCGGAGACATTAGCAATCAGCCCCAGCATTTT. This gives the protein CASSPGDISNQPQHF.

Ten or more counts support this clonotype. CDR3: CASSFQRFTNTEAFF. The CDR3 region has the DNA TGTGCCAGCAGTTTTCAGAGGTTTACGAACACTGAAGCTTTCTTT. The chain carries TRBV12-3 or TRBV12-4 and TRBJ1-1; D gene uncertain. This CDR3 spans 15 amino acids. V was pared by 3 bases and J by 1 base, with 12 bases between.

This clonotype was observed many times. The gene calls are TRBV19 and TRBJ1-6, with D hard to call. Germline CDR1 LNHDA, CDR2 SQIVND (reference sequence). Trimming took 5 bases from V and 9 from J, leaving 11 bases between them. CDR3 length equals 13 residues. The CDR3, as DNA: TGTGCCAGTAGTTGGAGTCAGAGTTCACCCCTCCACTTT. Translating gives CASSWSQSSPLHF.

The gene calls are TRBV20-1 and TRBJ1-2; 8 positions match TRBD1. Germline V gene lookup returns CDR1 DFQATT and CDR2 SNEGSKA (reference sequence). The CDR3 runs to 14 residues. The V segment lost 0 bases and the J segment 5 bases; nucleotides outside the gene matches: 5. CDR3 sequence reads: CSARDPQGVYGYTF. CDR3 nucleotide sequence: TGCAGTGCTAGAGATCCACAGGGGGTATATGGCTACACCTTC.